Given below is one T cell receptor (beta chain) in context. Its antigen is unknown. Base quality data are lacking; no much larger clone is found one base away. Including the terminal cysteine and phenylalanine, the CDR3 comprises 14 residues. The read is trimmed to its CDR3 DNA, 42 bases read in frame from base 1. CDR1 and CDR2 are drawn from the germline V gene (reference sequence): LGHDT, YNNKEL. A distance of 13 bases separates the germline ends of V and J, which lose 4 bases and 6 bases respectively. The data originate from a study of blood T cell repertoires in COVID-19 (TCRdb year 2020). With regard to the full study: Samples covering the acute and convalescent phases of COVID-19 were provided by collaborators in the United States, Italy and Spain. A freely available public database, intended as a resource for researchers studying the immune response to SARS-CoV-2, is where the repertoires were released. HLA class I and class II types, where available, came from metadata supplied by the sample provider rather than from assay-based typing. The material from the prospective study consisted of cDNA or gDNA derived from T cells, B-cell-depleted T cells, or PBMCs. Deeply sampled blood TCRbeta repertoires from subjects exposed to, actively infected with, or recovered from COVID-19 were included in the dataset. The samples were drawn from two sources: the first 160 participants of the ongoing ImmuneRACE study, and 1,200 or so subjects contributed by 6 global collaborators. The sample metadata nearly always contained a de-identified subject ID, COVID-19 status, age in years and sex.

The immunoSEQ Assay, a bias-controlled multiplex PCR, was used to amplify TCRbeta CDR3 regions from genomic DNA. Per the source publication's procedure: The number of nucleated cells in each sample was estimated by amplification of reference gene primers within the assay. To quantify the absolute abundance of each unique TCRbeta CDR3 rearrangement, sequence reads were collapsed and filtered. For each sample, productive Simpson clonality was calculated as the square root of Simpson's diversity index over productive rearrangements. In TCRdb, the immuneACCESS table is reduced to in-frame sequences with V and J assigned. These tables do not hold every clone; where another copy was compared, an unresolved V gene accounts for under half, and the others remain unexplained. V, J and clone size are taken as reported in that table, and D and trimming were inferred from the DNA itself. The sample table shows some 100,000 clones, and roughly nine tenths are seen once. Together, the top ten hold about 5.2% of the sample.

Summary of the overall study and its limitations: The quantity of clinical and demographic metadata differed by source and by participant and was supplied without curation.

The collaborating institutions used their own protocols to collect whole blood in K2EDTA tubes. Collaborator samples were shipped for TCRbeta analysis as frozen whole blood, isolated PBMCs, or DNA extracted from either sample type. Recombination linked TRBV3-1 (or the pseudogene TRBV3-2) to TRBJ1-5; TRBD1 is possibly the D segment (6 matching bases). The TCR sequence derives from an elderly woman with active COVID-19. Sequencing was carried out using peripheral blood. The sequence in DNA is TGTGCCAGCAGCCCTCAGGGAGGGGGTCAGCCCCAGCATTTT. It encodes CASSPQGGGQPQHF.